Shown below are 8 T cell receptor beta chains from a single sample sequenced in a study of somatic mutations in cytotoxic T cells in rheumatoid arthritis. The protocol was immunoSEQ multiplex PCR, while the TCRdb copy is restricted to in-frame clones and leaves out a portion. Of roughly 13,000 clones listed, 75% to 80% are singletons. The source material was CD8+ T cells sorted from blood. These receptor sequences come from an adult with rheumatoid arthritis.

The rearrangement links TRBV6-5 to TRBJ2-1; D is perhaps TRBD1 (5 bases). CDR1 and CDR2 (germline): MNHEY, SVGAGI. This CDR3 is 14 amino acids long. The V gene lost 2 bases and the J gene lost 6 bases, with 11 bases spanning the gap. The CDR3 loop is CASSYGAQGNEQFF. For the CDR3, the DNA is TGTGCCAGCAGTTACGGGGCCCAGGGCAATGAGCAGTTCTTC.

CDR3 bases: TGCGCCAGCAGCCAAGGGATAGGCGCCGGGGAGCTGTTTTTT. The encoded protein is CASSQGIGAGELFF. The V gene is TRBV4-1, the J gene TRBJ2-2; unclear D gene. CDR1 and CDR2 from the germline V gene are MGHRA and YSYEKL. Trimming took off 1 base at V and 6 bases at J, with 9 bases between the two ends. This CDR3 contains 14 residues.

The rearrangement links TRBV2 to TRBJ1-1; possible D gene TRBD1, 5 bases. The CDR3 covers 15 residues. The V and J ends lost 6 bases and 0 bases respectively, with 14 bases between them. Germline V gene sequence: CDR1 SNHLY, CDR2 FYNNEI. The CDR3 spells CASRTPGPMNTEAFF. The CDR3 coding sequence is TGTGCCAGCAGGACACCGGGACCCATGAACACTGAAGCTTTCTTT.

This clone was counted a single time. The chain joins TRBV28 to TRBJ2-7; no definite D call. Germline V gives CDR1 MDHEN, CDR2 SYDVKM. CDR3 length equals 15 residues. V was shortened by 5 bases and J by 1 base, with 15 bases between the two germline ends. The CDR3 loop is CASSPVSKGSYEQYF. In DNA form, the CDR3 reads TGTGCCAGCAGTCCGGTATCTAAGGGTTCCTACGAGCAGTACTTC.

The genes are TRBV2 and TRBJ1-3; D remains unclear. Germline V gene lookup returns CDR1 SNHLY and CDR2 FYNNEI. V lost 5 bases, J lost 0 bases, and 11 bases lay in between. The length of the CDR3 is 15 residues. CDR3 in DNA: TGTGCCAGCAGTCTAGGGAGAGGCTCTGGAAACACCATATATTTT. This gives the protein CASSLGRGSGNTIYF.

This clone came up once. V and J are TRBV28 and TRBJ1-3; D ambiguous. The CDR3 spans 10 residues. The V and J ends lost 5 bases and 4 bases respectively, with 0 bases between them. Germline CDR1 MDHEN, CDR2 SYDVKM. CDR3 nucleotide sequence: TGTGCCAGCAGTGGAAACACCATATATTTT. Translation: CASSGNTIYF.

This clone has just a few counts. This chain links TRBV5-1 with TRBJ2-7; TRBD2 matches 10 bases. The CDR3 runs 13 residues. The germline CDR1 and CDR2 sequences are SGHRS and YFSETQ. V trimming: 3 bases; J trimming: 3 bases; junction bases outside the gene matches: 0. The CDR3 nucleotides are TGCGCCAGCAGCTGGACTAGCGGCTACGAGCAGTACTTC. It encodes CASSWTSGYEQYF. The full variable domain, completed using reference TRBV5-1 and TRBJ2-7, is KAGVTQTPRYLIKTRGQQVTLSCSPISGHRSVSWYQQTPGQGLQFLFEYFSETQRNKGNFPGRFSGRQFSNSRSEMNVSTLELGDSALYLCASSWTSGYEQYFGPGTRLTVT.

This chain joins TRBV28 and TRBJ1-4; 8 nucleotides line up with TRBD1. The germline gives CDR1 MDHEN, CDR2 SYDVKM. J gave up 7 bases and V 4 bases, and 14 bases lay outside the gene matches. The CDR3 has 17 amino acids. CDR3 bases: TGTGCCAGCAGTTCACGCCCAGGGGGCGTAGGAGGTGAAAAACTGTTTTTT. Protein: CASSSRPGGVGGEKLFF.